These T cell receptor beta chains were read from a single sample in a study of T cell repertoires in cytomegalovirus infection. One entry per CDR3 protein results from TCRdb running MiXCR on the reads. The table records 560,000 or so distinct CDR3 sequences, 16% of them present only once. What was sequenced was CD8+ T cells from PBMCs. These receptor sequences come from a human donor in good health (CMV status not recorded). Some clones in this sample may be carry-over from other donors' samples. CDR3s include the opening cysteine and the closing phenylalanine or tryptophan. D genes are given only for firm matches. Some rows mark clone size as missing; the rest say once, few, many or name a class of expanded clone.

d_gene	abundance	v_gene	j_gene	CDR3aa
TRBD2	few	TRBV20-1	TRBJ2-3	CSAIVTSGNRPDTQYF
TRBD2	few	TRBV3-1	TRBJ2-1	CASSHRLANKEQFF
TRBD2	few	TRBV6-5	TRBJ2-1	CASSYMGAGYNEQFF
TRBD2	.	TRBV4-1	TRBJ2-3	CASSQDISTSGRADDTQYF
.	.	TRBV24-1	TRBJ1-2	CATSDSLSSGYTF
.	many	TRBV27	TRBJ2-7	CASSLERGRNEQYF
TRBD1	many	TRBV7-2	TRBJ2-7	CASSIKDRGYEQYF
TRBD2	.	TRBV27	TRBJ2-3	CASSLGAGRGDTQYF
.	many	TRBV7-9	TRBJ2-7	CASSLRGEGLYEQYF
.	.	TRBV5-6	TRBJ1-2	CASNKADETNYGYTF
.	few	TRBV28	TRBJ1-5	CASTGGGNQPQHF
.	many	TRBV7-8	TRBJ1-1	CASSSTAKDTEAFF
TRBD1	few	TRBV20-1	TRBJ1-3	CSARDRGGGFPGNTIYF
.	.	TRBV7-3	TRBJ2-3	CASSELAVGVDTHYF
TRBD1	many	TRBV27	TRBJ2-3	CASSPPLGDRGTDTQYF
.	.	TRBV12-3/TRBV12-4	TRBJ2-1	CASSWSTGEQFF